These 13 T cell receptor beta chains came from one sample sequenced in a study of blood T cells in healthy people across ages. Next came a second PCR, run for about 6 to 11 cycles, which used a sample-barcoded 5' primer along with a J-beta primer mix. TCRdb ran MiXCR on the 5' RACE reads and lists one entry per CDR3 protein. The table shows about 720,000 distinct CDR3 sequences, with 20% to 30% occurring only once. This sample was also put to use in a study of T cells of mothers and their children.

Input material: blood. The receptors stem from a boy aged 5-17 years in good health.

This clonotype showed up just a few times. The chain joins TRBV20-1 to TRBJ2-1; possibly TRBD1 for D (5 bases). Germline lookup yields CDR1 DFQATT and CDR2 SNEGSKA (reference sequence). CDR3 length: 15 amino acids. V lost 5 bases and J 2 bases, leaving 16 bases between the germline ends. CDR3 sequence reads: CSAPWGLMAYNEQFF. As DNA, the CDR3 is TGCAGTGCTCCCTGGGGCCTCATGGCCTACAATGAGCAGTTCTTC.

The chain uses TRBV11-1 and TRBJ2-1; TRBD2 matches at 10 bases. CDR1 SGHAT and CDR2 FQDESV come from the germline V gene (reference sequence). V gave up 1 base and J gave up 3 bases; unmatched junction bases: 15. The CDR3 loop spans 20 amino acids. CDR3: CASSLDESSGGYLLYNEQFF. As DNA, the CDR3 is TGTGCCAGCAGCTTAGATGAATCTAGCGGGGGTTATCTTCTCTACAATGAGCAGTTCTTC.

This clonotype was counted between two and nine times. The gene calls are TRBV5-1 and TRBJ2-5; D remains ambiguous. Germline V gives CDR1 SGHRS, CDR2 YFSETQ. V lost 5 bases and J lost 3, with 11 bases in between. The CDR3 contains 13 residues. CDR3: CASSKAPKETQYF. The DNA of the CDR3 is TGCGCCAGCAGTAAGGCGCCCAAAGAGACCCAGTACTTC. The full variable domain, completed using reference TRBV5-1 and TRBJ2-5, is KAGVTQTPRYLIKTRGQQVTLSCSPISGHRSVSWYQQTPGQGLQFLFEYFSETQRNKGNFPGRFSGRQFSNSRSEMNVSTLELGDSALYLCASSKAPKETQYFGPGTRLLVL.

The V call is TRBV29-1, the J call TRBJ2-7; weak D call: TRBD2 (6 bases). The CDR3 runs 13 residues. V lost 4 bases and J 4 bases, leaving 14 bases between the germline ends. Germline-derived CDR1 and CDR2 are SQVTM and ANQGSEA. The CDR3 coding sequence is TGCAGCGTTGGGGACTCGGGGATATACGAGCAGTACTTC. Protein: CSVGDSGIYEQYF.

Many counts were recorded for this clonotype. The J gene is TRBJ2-5, the V gene TRBV29-1; D unclear. Germline V gene lookup returns CDR1 SQVTM and CDR2 ANQGSEA. Trimming cost V 0 bases and J 7 bases, with 18 bases left between them. The CDR3 has 15 amino acids. In DNA form, the CDR3 reads TGCAGCGTTGAAGATAGCACAGCGATTCTGGGGACCCAGTACTTC. Translation gives CSVEDSTAILGTQYF.

This clonotype was counted a few times. The chain employs TRBV29-1 and TRBJ2-5; TRBD2 matches at 7 bases. The end of the DNA aligns better with TRBJ2-1, so the J call may be wrong. The germline V gene encodes CDR1 SQVTM and CDR2 ANQGSEA. This CDR3 is 16 amino acids long. As DNA, the CDR3 is TGCAGCGTTGATAGGAACGCGGGAGAGACCTACAATGAGCAGTTCTTC. Its protein product is CSVDRNAGETYNEQFF.

Only a few counts were recorded for this clonotype. V is TRBV7-2 and J is TRBJ2-3, with D perhaps TRBD1 or TRBD2 (7 bases each). V gave up 1 base and J gave up 3 bases, with 14 bases separating them. Germline V lookup: CDR1 SGHTA, CDR2 FQGNSA. The CDR3 runs to 16 residues. Here the CDR3 DNA reads TGTGCCAGCAGCTTAGGGGCCAGGGGGGGGACAGATACGCAGTATTTT. Amino acid sequence: CASSLGARGGTDTQYF.

This clonotype was seen a few times. The junction and the germline gene differ at one end; a read error may be behind it. V gene TRBV7-7 combines with J gene TRBJ2-5; D is uncertain. Germline V lookup: CDR1 SSHAT, CDR2 FNYEAQ (reference sequence). The length of the CDR3 is 13 residues. The CDR3 reads CASSPLSGETQYF. CDR3 nucleotides: TGTGCTAGCAGCCCCCTATCCGGAGAGACCCAGTACTTC. The variable domain in full, with the rest retrieved from reference TRBV7-7 and TRBJ2-5, is GAGVSQSPRYKVTKRGQDVTLRCDPISSHATLYWYQQALGQGPEFLTYFNYEAQPDKSGLPSDRFSAERPEGSISTLTIQRTEQRDSAMYRCASSPLSGETQYFGPGTRLLVL.

The gene calls are TRBV7-2 and TRBJ2-7, with 7 bases identical to TRBD1. CDR1 and CDR2 from the germline V gene are SGHTA and FQGNSA. The CDR3 extends over 14 amino acids. J gave up 5 bases and V 5 bases, and 9 bases lay outside the gene matches. CDR3 nucleotide sequence: TGTGCCAGCAGCCCAAAGACAGGGCCGGACGAGCAGTACTTC. It yields the protein CASSPKTGPDEQYF.

The sample holds a few counts of this clonotype. CDR3 nucleotide sequence: TGTGCCAGCAGTGTTTCATACTACACTGAAGCTTTCTTT. It is translated as CASSVSYYTEAFF. The chain uses TRBV2 and TRBJ1-1; D is undetermined. V was shortened by 4 bases and J by 3 bases, with 9 bases between the two germline ends. Germline V CDR1 and CDR2: SNHLY, FYNNEI. The CDR3 sequence is 13 residues long.

This clonotype was counted between two and nine times. Relative to the germline gene, one junction end is altered; a read error may explain this. The V and J genes are TRBV11-2 and TRBJ2-5; 8 nucleotides match TRBD1. The CDR3 consists of 14 residues. The germline V gene encodes CDR1 SGHAT and CDR2 FQNNGV. The CDR3 nucleotides are TGTGCCAGCAGCTTCTTAGGACGACAGGGGTTCTTGTTCTTC. It encodes CASSFLGRQGFLFF.

This clonotype occurred a few times. The chain carries TRBV27 and TRBJ2-5; no clear D. The J call could be wrong; TRBJ2-1 is a better fit for the DNA end. CDR3 length equals 12 residues. Germline loops: CDR1 MNHEY, CDR2 SMNVEV (reference sequence). The CDR3 DNA follows: TGTGCCAGCAGTTTACCTACTAATGAGCAGTTCTTC. Translating it yields CASSLPTNEQFF.

This clonotype was recorded a few times. The junction differs from germline at one of its ends, possibly a read error. The chain links TRBV6-6 to TRBJ1-5; no firm D call. Per the germline V gene, CDR1 is MNHNY and CDR2 is SVGAGI (reference sequence). This CDR3 has 15 residues. The CDR3 region is CASSYLTVSNQPQHF. In DNA, the CDR3 is TGCGCCAGCAGTTACCTTACAGTTAGCAATCAGCCCCAGCATTTT.